This T cell receptor (beta chain) was identified during a study of monozygotic twins with inflammatory bowel disease. General study findings and limits: Clonotype sharing was lower in IBD patients than healthy twins, most markedly with disease activity. In these data, no single strong IBD-associated signal or clonotype received support.

Concerning this clonotype itself: Its target is unknown.

This CDR3 is 11 amino acids long. Germline V gives CDR1 DFQATT, CDR2 SNEGSKA (reference sequence). For each CDR3 protein, TCRdb gives one entry from its re-call of the 5' RACE reads, without DNA. In all, the sample yields about 150,000 distinct CDR3 sequences. Sequenced material: blood. This TCR came from a human donor with ulcerative colitis or Crohn's disease, or a healthy co-twin of an affected twin (not recorded which). The chain recombines TRBV20-1 with TRBJ2-1; TCRdb's D call, TRBD2, is unchecked because there is no DNA. This CDR3 reads CSAGGGPEQFF.